The clone carrying this TCR beta chain was observed a few times. The data derive from a study of blood T cell repertoires in COVID-19. Study summary: Samples came from the United States, Italy and Spain, spanning acute and convalescent COVID-19.

Under the authors' procedure: The authors estimated nucleated cell counts from reference gene primer amplification. The repertoire was sequenced with immunoSEQ multiplex PCR; TCRdb's copy has only in-frame clones and lacks some. D and trimming were read from the DNA, whereas the V and J calls and clone size are those reported in that table. The table includes about 67,000 clones, 79% detected once. Germline CDR1 and CDR2: LGHDT and YNNKEL (reference sequence). The CDR3 contains 17 residues. Unmatched junction bases numbered 8, after V lost 5 bases and J lost 3 bases. Material for sequencing was peripheral blood. The V and J genes are TRBV3-1 (or the pseudogene TRBV3-2) and TRBJ1-4, with TRBD1 identical over 11 bases. The sequence derives from an older woman with acute or convalescent COVID-19. For the CDR3, the DNA is TGTGCCAGCAGCGCCCGGGACAGGGGGAACCCTAATGAAAAACTGTTTTTT. Translating gives CASSARDRGNPNEKLFF.